A selection of T cell receptor beta chains follows, all from one sample in a study of control samples from healthy donors and cancer patients. The repertoire was sequenced with immunoSEQ multiplex PCR; TCRdb's copy has only in-frame clones and lacks some. The profile shows 120,000 or so clones, approximately 94% of them singletons. The material sequenced was PBMCs. The receptors were sampled from a man aged 45 to 65 with head and neck cancer. The CDR3 runs from the conserved cysteine through the conserved F or W. Each record gives: J gene, clone size, D gene, V gene, CDR3 protein, CDR3 DNA. A D gene is named only where the DNA matches it firmly. Not all rows give a size; the values are once, few, many and, for expanded clones, a class.

TRBJ1-1 | once | NA | TRBV19 | CASKRLGTNTEAFF | TGTGCCAGTAAAAGGTTAGGCACTAACACTGAAGCTTTCTTT
TRBJ1-3 | NA | NA | TRBV23-1 | CAKISRGNTIYF | TGCGCCAAAATAAGTAGGGGAAACACCATATATTTT
TRBJ1-5 | NA | NA | TRBV5-4 | CASSRDGASQPQHF | TGTGCCAGCAGCCGGGACGGTGCGAGTCAGCCCCAGCATTTT
TRBJ1-2 | NA | NA | TRBV5-1 | CASSLEGQAGYTF | TGCGCCAGCAGCTTGGAGGGGCAGGCTGGCTACACCTTC
TRBJ2-7 | NA | NA | TRBV7-9 | CASSLVPGAPYEQYF | TGTGCCAGCAGCTTAGTTCCGGGAGCCCCCTACGAGCAGTACTTC
TRBJ1-2 | once | NA | TRBV5-6 | CASSLGDVNYGYTF | TGTGCCAGCAGCTTAGGAGATGTTAACTATGGCTACACCTTC
TRBJ2-1 | NA | TRBD1 | TRBV27 | CASRLDRGPNEQFF | TGTGCCAGCAGGCTAGATAGGGGGCCGAATGAGCAGTTCTTC
TRBJ1-3 | NA | NA | TRBV18 | CASSPETGLTSRGNTIYF | TGTGCCAGCTCACCAGAAACGGGATTAACGTCTCGGGGAAACACCATATATTTT
TRBJ1-1 | NA | NA | TRBV7-2 | CASSFTGQTTEAFF | TGTGCCAGCAGCTTTACCGGACAGACCACTGAAGCTTTCTTT
TRBJ1-2 | once | NA | TRBV12-3/TRBV12-4 | CASSSFTGYTF | TGTGCCAGCAGTTCATTCACTGGCTACACCTTC
TRBJ1-2 | once | TRBD1 | TRBV18 | CASSPESPGTGNGYGYTF | TGTGCCAGCTCACCCGAATCCCCCGGGACAGGGAACGGCTATGGCTACACCTTC
TRBJ1-4 | NA | TRBD1 | TRBV19 | CASSTTRGTYPEKLFF | TGTGCCAGTAGTACGACCAGGGGGACGTACCCGGAAAAACTGTTTTTT
TRBJ2-7 | NA | TRBD1 | TRBV7-9 | CASSLGAGGYEQYF | TGTGCCAGCAGCTTAGGGGCAGGGGGCTACGAGCAGTACTTC
TRBJ1-2 | NA | NA | TRBV5-1 | CASSYNSARYGYTF | TGCGCCAGCAGCTATAACTCGGCTCGATATGGCTACACCTTC
TRBJ2-7 | NA | TRBD1 | TRBV11-1 | CASSGRTGAEVDF | TGTGCCAGCAGCGGTCGGACAGGGGCTGAAGTAGACTTC
TRBJ1-2 | NA | NA | TRBV18 | CASSPLAGEIANYGYTF | TGTGCCAGCTCACCACTTGCAGGGGAAATAGCTAACTATGGCTACACCTTC
TRBJ1-1 | NA | NA | TRBV15 | CATSRGQPNTEAFF | TGTGCCACCAGCAGAGGACAGCCGAACACTGAAGCTTTCTTT
TRBJ2-1 | NA | TRBD2 | TRBV24-1 | CATSDPSGGAGDNEQFF | TGTGCCACCAGTGATCCTAGCGGGGGGGCAGGGGACAATGAGCAGTTCTTC
TRBJ1-1 | NA | TRBD1 | TRBV10-3 | CAISGGTGVMNTEAFF | TGTGCCATCAGCGGCGGGACAGGGGTCATGAACACTGAAGCTTTCTTT
TRBJ1-6 | NA | NA | TRBV30 | CAWRRLDFSPLHF | TGTGCCTGGAGACGGCTGGATTTTTCACCCCTCCACTTT
TRBJ2-1 | NA | NA | TRBV25-1 | CASSPRVGFSYNEQFF | TGTGCCAGCAGTCCACGAGTGGGGTTTTCCTACAATGAGCAGTTCTTC
TRBJ2-1 | NA | NA | TRBV27 | CASSPGRRITYNEQFF | TGTGCCAGCAGCCCCGGACGAAGAATAACCTACAATGAGCAGTTCTTC
TRBJ2-5 | NA | TRBD2 | TRBV19 | CASSPEPGLAQETQYF | TGTGCCAGTAGTCCTGAACCGGGACTAGCCCAAGAGACCCAGTACTTC
TRBJ1-4 | NA | NA | TRBV7-6 | CASSLALGLGEKLFF | TGTGCCAGCAGCTTAGCTTTGGGGTTAGGGGAAAAACTGTTTTTT
TRBJ2-7 | NA | TRBD2 | TRBV6-2/TRBV6-3 | CASSYGTSGGTYEQYF | TGTGCCAGCAGTTACGGGACTAGCGGGGGGACCTACGAGCAGTACTTC
TRBJ1-2 | NA | NA | TRBV20-1 | CSASDSVNYGYTF | TGCAGTGCTAGTGACTCGGTGAACTATGGCTACACCTTC
TRBJ2-1 | NA | TRBD2 | TRBV7-9 | CASSLSSGVYNEQFF | TGTGCCAGCAGCTTATCTAGCGGGGTTTACAATGAGCAGTTCTTC
TRBJ2-5 | NA | NA | TRBV12-3/TRBV12-4 | CASSRGGETQYF | TGTGCCAGCAGTCGTGGGGGGGAGACCCAGTACTTC
TRBJ2-7 | few | NA | TRBV13 | CASSLGSRGPPYEQYF | TGTGCCAGCAGCTTAGGGTCGCGGGGCCCACCCTACGAGCAGTACTTC
TRBJ2-3 | NA | NA | TRBV7-3 | CASSLTHTDTQYF | TGTGCCAGCAGCCTTACTCACACAGATACGCAGTATTTT
TRBJ1-1 | NA | NA | TRBV12-3/TRBV12-4 | CASRAGGRTEAFF | TGTGCCAGCAGGGCTGGGGGCAGAACTGAAGCTTTCTTT
TRBJ2-1 | NA | TRBD2 | TRBV19 | CASSIKSGGHSYNEQFF | TGTGCCAGTAGTATAAAAAGCGGGGGGCACTCCTACAATGAGCAGTTCTTC
TRBJ2-7 | once | NA | TRBV7-8 | CASSHRQVGRFYEQYF | TGTGCCAGCAGCCACCGACAGGTTGGACGATTCTACGAGCAGTACTTC
TRBJ1-2 | NA | NA | TRBV6-2/TRBV6-3 | CASSYPPRAGYTF | TGTGCCAGCAGTTACCCCCCCAGGGCCGGCTACACCTTC
TRBJ2-6 | NA | TRBD1 | TRBV28 | CASSFQGAGANVLTF | TGTGCCAGCAGTTTTCAGGGGGCTGGGGCCAACGTCCTGACTTTC
TRBJ1-5 | few | NA | TRBV6-5 | CASSYRGDSNQPQHF | TGTGCCAGCAGTTACCGGGGGGATAGCAATCAGCCCCAGCATTTT
TRBJ1-4 | NA | NA | TRBV15 | CATSRGVIRVTNEKLFF | TGTGCCACCAGCAGAGGGGTTATACGGGTTACTAATGAAAAACTGTTTTTT